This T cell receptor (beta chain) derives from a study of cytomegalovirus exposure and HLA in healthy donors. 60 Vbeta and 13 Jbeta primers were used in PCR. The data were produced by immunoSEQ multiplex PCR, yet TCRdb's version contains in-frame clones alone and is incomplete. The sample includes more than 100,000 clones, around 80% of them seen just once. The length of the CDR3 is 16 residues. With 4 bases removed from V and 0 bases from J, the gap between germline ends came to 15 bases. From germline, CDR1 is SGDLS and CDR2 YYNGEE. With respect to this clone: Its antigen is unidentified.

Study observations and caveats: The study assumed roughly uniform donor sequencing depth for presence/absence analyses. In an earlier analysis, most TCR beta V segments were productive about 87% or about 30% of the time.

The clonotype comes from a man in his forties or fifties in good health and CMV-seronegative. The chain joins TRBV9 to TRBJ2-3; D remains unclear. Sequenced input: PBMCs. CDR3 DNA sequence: TGTGCCAGCAGCACCCTCAAATACTCTAGCACAGATACGCAGTATTTT. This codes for CASSTLKYSSTDTQYF.